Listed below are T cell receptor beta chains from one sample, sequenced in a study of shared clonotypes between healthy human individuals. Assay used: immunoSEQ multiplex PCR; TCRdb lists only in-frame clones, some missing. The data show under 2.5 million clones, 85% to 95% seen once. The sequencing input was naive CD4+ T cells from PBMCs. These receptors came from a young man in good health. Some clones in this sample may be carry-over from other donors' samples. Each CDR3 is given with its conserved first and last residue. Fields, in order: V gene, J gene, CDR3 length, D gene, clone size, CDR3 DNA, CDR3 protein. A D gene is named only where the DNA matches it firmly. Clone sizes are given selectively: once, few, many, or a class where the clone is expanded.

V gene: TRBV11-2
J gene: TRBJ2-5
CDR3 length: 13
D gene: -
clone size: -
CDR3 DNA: TGTGCCAGCAGCCGGGTGGTCCAAGAGACCCAGTACTTC
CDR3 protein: CASSRVVQETQYF

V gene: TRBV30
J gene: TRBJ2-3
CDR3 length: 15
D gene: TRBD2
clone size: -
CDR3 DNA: TGTGCCTGGAGTATTAGCGGGAGTTTGCTAGATACGCAGTATTTT
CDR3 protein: CAWSISGSLLDTQYF

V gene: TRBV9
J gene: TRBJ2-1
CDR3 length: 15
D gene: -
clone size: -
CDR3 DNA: TGTGCCAGCAGCGTAGACGGGGGGCATGGGAATGAGCAGTTCTTC
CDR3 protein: CASSVDGGHGNEQFF

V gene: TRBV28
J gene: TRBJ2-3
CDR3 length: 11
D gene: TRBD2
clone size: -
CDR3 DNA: TGTGCCAGCAGTTCGCGGGGGGCGCAGTATTTT
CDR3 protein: CASSSRGAQYF

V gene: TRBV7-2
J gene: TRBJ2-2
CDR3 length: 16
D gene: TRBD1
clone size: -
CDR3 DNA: TGTGCCAGCAGCTCCCCGGACAGGGCCACTCCCGGGGAGCTGTTTTTT
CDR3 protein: CASSSPDRATPGELFF

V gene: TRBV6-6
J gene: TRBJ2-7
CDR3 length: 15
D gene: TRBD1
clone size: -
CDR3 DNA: TGTGCCAGCAGTCCCCTAGGGACAGCCAGCTACGAGCAGTACTTC
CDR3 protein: CASSPLGTASYEQYF

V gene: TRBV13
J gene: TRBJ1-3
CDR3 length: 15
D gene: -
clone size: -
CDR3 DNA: TGTGCCAGCAGCTTACAGACATTCTCTGGAAACACCATATATTTT
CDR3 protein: CASSLQTFSGNTIYF

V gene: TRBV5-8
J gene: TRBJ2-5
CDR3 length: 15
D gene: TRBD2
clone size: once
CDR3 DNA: TGTGCCAGCAGCCCCCTGGGAGGGTGGGGAGAGACCCAGTACTTC
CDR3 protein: CASSPLGGWGETQYF

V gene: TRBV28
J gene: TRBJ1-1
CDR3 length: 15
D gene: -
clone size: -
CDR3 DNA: TGTGCCAGCAGTTTAACGTGGGGGAGGGACACTGAAGCTTTCTTT
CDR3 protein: CASSLTWGRDTEAFF

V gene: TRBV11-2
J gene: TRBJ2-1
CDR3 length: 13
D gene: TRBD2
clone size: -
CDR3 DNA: TGTGCCAGCGCGGGAGGGGCCTACAATGAGCAGTTCTTC
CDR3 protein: CASAGGAYNEQFF

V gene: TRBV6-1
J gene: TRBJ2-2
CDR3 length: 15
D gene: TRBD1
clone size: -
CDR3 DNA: TGTGCCAGCAGGGTAGACAGGGGGAACACCGGGGAGCTGTTTTTT
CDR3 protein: CASRVDRGNTGELFF

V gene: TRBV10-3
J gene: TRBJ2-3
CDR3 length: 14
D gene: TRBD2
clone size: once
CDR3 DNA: TGTGCCATCAGCCCTAGCGGGTACACAGATACGCAGTATTTT
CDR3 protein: CAISPSGYTDTQYF

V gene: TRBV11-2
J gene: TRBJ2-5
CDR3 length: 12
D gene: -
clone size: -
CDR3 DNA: TGTGCCAGCAGCTTAGATTGGACTACCCAGTACTTC
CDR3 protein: CASSLDWTTQYF

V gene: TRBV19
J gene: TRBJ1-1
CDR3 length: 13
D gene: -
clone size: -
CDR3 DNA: TGTGCCAGTAGTATTTACGGGAACACTGAAGCTTTCTTT
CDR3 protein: CASSIYGNTEAFF

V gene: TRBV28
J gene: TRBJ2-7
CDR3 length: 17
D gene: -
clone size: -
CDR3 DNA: TGTGCCAGCAGTCCCCCTGGGGGAGCGGGCGGCGTGAGTGGGCAGTACTTC
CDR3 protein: CASSPPGGAGGVSGQYF

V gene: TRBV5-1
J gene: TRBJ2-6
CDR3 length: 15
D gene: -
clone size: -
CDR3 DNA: TGCGCCACCTCCCCAGGGCAATCTGGGGCCAACGTCCTGACTTTC
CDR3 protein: CATSPGQSGANVLTF

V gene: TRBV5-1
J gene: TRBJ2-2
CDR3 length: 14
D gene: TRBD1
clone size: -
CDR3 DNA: TGCGCCAGCAGATCCGGGACAGGGTCCGGGGAGCTGTTTTTT
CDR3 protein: CASRSGTGSGELFF

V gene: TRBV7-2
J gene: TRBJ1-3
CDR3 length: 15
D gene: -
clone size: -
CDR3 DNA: TGTGCCAGCAGCCTCTCGGGAGGTGGTGGAAACACCATATATTTT
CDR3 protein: CASSLSGGGGNTIYF

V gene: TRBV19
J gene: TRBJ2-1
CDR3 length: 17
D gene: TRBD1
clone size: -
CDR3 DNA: TGTGCCAGTAGTCCCCGGGGTACAGGGGGAGTTATGAATGAGCAGTTCTTC
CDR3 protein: CASSPRGTGGVMNEQFF

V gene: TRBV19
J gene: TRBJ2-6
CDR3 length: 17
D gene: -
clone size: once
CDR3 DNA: TGTGCCAGTAGTATAGAGGGAGAAATCTCTGGGGCCAACGTCCTGACTTTC
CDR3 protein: CASSIEGEISGANVLTF

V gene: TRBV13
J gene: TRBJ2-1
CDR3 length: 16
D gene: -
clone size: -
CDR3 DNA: TGTGCCAGCAGCTTCGGGGCCACCCTCTCCTACAATGAGCAGTTCTTC
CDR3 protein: CASSFGATLSYNEQFF

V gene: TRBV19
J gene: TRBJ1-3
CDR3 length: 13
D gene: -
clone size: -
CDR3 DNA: TGTGCCAGCGGAGGGGTGTCTGGAAACACCATATATTTT
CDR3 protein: CASGGVSGNTIYF

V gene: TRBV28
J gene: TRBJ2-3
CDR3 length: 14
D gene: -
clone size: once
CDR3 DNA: TGTGCCAGCAGTTTAATAGCGGCAGGGGATACGCAGTATTTT
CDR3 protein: CASSLIAAGDTQYF

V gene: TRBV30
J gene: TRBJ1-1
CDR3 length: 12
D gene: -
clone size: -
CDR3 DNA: TGTGCCGGTTGGATCCGGGGCACTGAAGCTTTCTTT
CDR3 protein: CAGWIRGTEAFF

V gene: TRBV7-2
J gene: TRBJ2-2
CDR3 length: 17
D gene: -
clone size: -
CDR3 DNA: TGTGCCAGCAGCTTAGCGCTGTGGAGCGGCCCCACCGGGGAGCTGTTTTTT
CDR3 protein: CASSLALWSGPTGELFF